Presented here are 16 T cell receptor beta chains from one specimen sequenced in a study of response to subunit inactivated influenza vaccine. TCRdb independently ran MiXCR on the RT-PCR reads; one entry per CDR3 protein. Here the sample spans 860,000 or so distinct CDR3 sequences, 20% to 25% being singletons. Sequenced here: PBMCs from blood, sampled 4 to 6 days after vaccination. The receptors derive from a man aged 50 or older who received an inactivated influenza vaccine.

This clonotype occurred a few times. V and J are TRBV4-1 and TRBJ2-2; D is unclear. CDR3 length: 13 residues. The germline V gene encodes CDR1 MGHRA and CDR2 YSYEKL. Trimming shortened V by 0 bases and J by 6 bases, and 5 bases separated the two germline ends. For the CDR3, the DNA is TGCGCCAGCAGCCAAGATGGGGCCGGGGAGCTGTTTTTT. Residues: CASSQDGAGELFF.

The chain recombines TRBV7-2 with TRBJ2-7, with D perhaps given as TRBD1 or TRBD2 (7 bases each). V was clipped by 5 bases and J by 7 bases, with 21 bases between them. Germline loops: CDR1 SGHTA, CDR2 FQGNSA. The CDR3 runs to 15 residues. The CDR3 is CASSQGGGFSGEQYF. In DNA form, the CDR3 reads TGTGCCAGCAGCCAAGGGGGCGGGTTTAGCGGGGAGCAGTACTTC.

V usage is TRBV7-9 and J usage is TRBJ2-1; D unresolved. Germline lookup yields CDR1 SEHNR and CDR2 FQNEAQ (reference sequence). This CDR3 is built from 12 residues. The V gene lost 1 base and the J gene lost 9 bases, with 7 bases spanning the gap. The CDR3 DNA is TGTGCCAGCAGCTTAGGCCTGATTGAGCAGTTCTTC. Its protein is CASSLGLIEQFF.

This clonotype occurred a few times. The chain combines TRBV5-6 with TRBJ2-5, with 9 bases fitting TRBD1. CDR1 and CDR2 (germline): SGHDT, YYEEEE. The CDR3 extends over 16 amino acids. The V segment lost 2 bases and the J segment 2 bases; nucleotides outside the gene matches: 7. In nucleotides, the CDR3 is TGTGCCAGCAGCTTAACAGGGGGCCCTTTTCAAGAGACCCAGTACTTC. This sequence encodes CASSLTGGPFQETQYF.

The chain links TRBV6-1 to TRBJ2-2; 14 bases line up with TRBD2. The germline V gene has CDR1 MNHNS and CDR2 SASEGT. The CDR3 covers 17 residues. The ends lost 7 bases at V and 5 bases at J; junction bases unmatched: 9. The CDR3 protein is CASKTGTSGRETGELFF. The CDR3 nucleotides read TGTGCCAGCAAAACCGGGACTAGCGGGAGAGAGACCGGGGAGCTGTTTTTT.

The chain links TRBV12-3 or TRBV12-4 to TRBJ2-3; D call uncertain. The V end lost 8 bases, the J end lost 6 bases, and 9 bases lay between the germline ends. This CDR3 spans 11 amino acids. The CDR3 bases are TGTGCCAGCGGACCGGTGGATACGCAGTATTTT. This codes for CASGPVDTQYF.

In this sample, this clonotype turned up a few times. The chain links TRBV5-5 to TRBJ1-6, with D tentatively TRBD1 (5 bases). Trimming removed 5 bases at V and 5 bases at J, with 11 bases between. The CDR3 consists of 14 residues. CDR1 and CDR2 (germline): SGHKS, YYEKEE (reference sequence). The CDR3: CASSRTPNNSPLHF. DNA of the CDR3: TGTGCCAGCAGTCGGACACCTAATAATTCACCCCTCCACTTT. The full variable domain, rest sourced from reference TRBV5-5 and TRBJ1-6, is DAGVTQSPTHLIKTRGQQVTLRCSPISGHKSVSWYQQVLGQGPQFIFQYYEKEERGRGNFPDRFSARQFPNYSSELNVNALLLGDSALYLCASSRTPNNSPLHFGNGTRLTVT.

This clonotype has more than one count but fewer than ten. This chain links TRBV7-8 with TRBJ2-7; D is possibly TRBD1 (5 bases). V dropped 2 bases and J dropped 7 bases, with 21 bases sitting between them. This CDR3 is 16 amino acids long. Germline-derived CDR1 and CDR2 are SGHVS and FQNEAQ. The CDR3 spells CASSLIGRTGLFEQYF. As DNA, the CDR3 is TGTGCCAGCAGCTTAATTGGCCGCACAGGTTTGTTTGAGCAGTACTTC.

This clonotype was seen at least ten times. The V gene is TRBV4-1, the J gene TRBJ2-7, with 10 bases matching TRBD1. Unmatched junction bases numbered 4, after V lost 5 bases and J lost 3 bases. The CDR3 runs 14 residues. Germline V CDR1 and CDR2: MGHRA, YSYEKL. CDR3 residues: CASSRRDRGYEQYF. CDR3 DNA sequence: TGCGCCAGCAGCAGAAGGGACAGGGGCTACGAGCAGTACTTC.

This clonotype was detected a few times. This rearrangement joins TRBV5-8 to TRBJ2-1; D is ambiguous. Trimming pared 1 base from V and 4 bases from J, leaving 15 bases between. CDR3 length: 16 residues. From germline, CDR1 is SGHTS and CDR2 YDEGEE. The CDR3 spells CASSLSFQEIYNEQFF. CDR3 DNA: TGTGCCAGCAGCTTGTCTTTCCAGGAGATTTACAATGAGCAGTTCTTC.

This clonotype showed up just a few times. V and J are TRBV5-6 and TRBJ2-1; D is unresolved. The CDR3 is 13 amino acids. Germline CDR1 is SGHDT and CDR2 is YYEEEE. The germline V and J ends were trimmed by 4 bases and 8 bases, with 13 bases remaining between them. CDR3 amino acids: CASSADPRYEQFF. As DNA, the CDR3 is TGTGCCAGCAGCGCCGACCCCCGGTATGAGCAGTTCTTC.

The CDR3 spells CAWSVKQNEAFF. The CDR3 bases are TGTGCCTGGAGTGTAAAGCAGAATGAAGCTTTCTTT. The gene calls are TRBV30 and TRBJ1-1, with D unresolved. Germline assignment: CDR1 GTSNPN and CDR2 SVGIG (reference sequence). The CDR3 spans 12 residues. Trimming shortened V by 0 bases and J by 7 bases, and 9 bases separated the two germline ends.

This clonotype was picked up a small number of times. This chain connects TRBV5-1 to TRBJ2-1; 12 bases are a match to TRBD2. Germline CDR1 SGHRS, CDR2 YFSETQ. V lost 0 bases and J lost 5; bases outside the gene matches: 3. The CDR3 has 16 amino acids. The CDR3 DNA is TGCGCCAGCAGCTTGGGACTAGCGGGAGTTGACAATGAGCAGTTCTTC. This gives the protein CASSLGLAGVDNEQFF.

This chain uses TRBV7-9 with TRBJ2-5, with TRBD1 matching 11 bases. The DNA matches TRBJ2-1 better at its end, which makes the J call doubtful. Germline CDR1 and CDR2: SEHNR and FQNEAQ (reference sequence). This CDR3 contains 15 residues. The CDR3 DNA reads TGTGCCAGCAGCTTAGTGGACAGGGGGCGAGAGACCCAGTTCTTC. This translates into CASSLVDRGRETQFF.

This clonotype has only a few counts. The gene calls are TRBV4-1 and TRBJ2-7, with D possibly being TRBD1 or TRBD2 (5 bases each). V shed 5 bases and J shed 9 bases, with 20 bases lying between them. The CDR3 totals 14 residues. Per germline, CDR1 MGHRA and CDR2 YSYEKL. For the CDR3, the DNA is TGCGCCAGCAGCTCCCTTTGGGGACGTAGTTTGCAGTACTTC. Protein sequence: CASSSLWGRSLQYF.

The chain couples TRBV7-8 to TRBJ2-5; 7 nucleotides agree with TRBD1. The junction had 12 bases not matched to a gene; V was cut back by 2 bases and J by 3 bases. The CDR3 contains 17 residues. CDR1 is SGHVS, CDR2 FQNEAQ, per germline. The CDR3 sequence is CASSLRGQVGKKETQYF. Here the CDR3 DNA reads TGTGCCAGCAGCTTAAGGGGGCAGGTCGGAAAAAAAGAGACCCAGTACTTC.